This record looks at one T cell receptor beta chain sequence and its context. This sample's treatment: preoperative locoregional IRX-2 cytokine immunotherapy. This phase Ib study tested locoregional IRX-2 cytokine immunotherapy given before surgery. The source of the sample is a study of preoperative IRX-2 immunotherapy in early breast cancer. J lost 5 bases, V lost 6 bases, and 8 bases had no gene match. The CDR3 is made up of 15 amino acids. Germline lookup yields CDR1 SGHNT and CDR2 YENEEA. Measured with immunoSEQ multiplex PCR; TCRdb has only the in-frame clones, and not every one. The sample has 25,000 to 30,000 clones, roughly four fifths seen once; the top ten hold under 4%.

This specimen was collected from a patient treated with IRX-2 immunotherapy. This rearrangement joins TRBV11-3 to TRBJ2-3; 10 positions match TRBD2. This TCR was sampled from a human donor with breast cancer. In DNA form, the CDR3 reads TGTGCCAGCAGGATTAGCGGGAGGCAAGGAGATACGCAGTATTTT. This sequence encodes CASRISGRQGDTQYF. Filled out from reference TRBV11-3 and TRBJ2-3, the complete variable domain reads EAGVVQSPRYKIIEKKQPVAFWCNPISGHNTLYWYLQNLGQGPELLIRYENEEAVDDSQLPKDRFSAERLKGVDSTLKIQPAELGDSAVYLCASRISGRQGDTQYFGPGTRLTVL.